The 13 T cell receptor beta chains below all came from one sample that was sequenced in a study of T cell responses to AZD1222 COVID-19 vaccine. The method was immunoSEQ multiplex PCR; TCRdb's version includes in-frame clones alone and lacks a portion of them. The sample carries about 200,000 clones, approximately 90% recorded once. Source: peripheral blood, taken 28 days after the second AZD1222 dose. The receptors come from an adult who received the AZD1222 COVID-19 vaccine.

The rearrangement links TRBV7-2 to TRBJ1-5, with 8 bases aligning to TRBD1. With 10 bases clipped from V and 1 base from J, the junction kept 12 bases outside the gene matches. This CDR3 is 16 amino acids long. Per the germline V gene, CDR1 is SGHTA and CDR2 is FQGNSA. The CDR3 sequence: CANRTGLEWSNQPQHF. The CDR3 nucleotides read TGTGCCAACAGGACAGGGCTGGAGTGGAGCAATCAGCCCCAGCATTTT.

The CDR3 reads CASSLALARSVQYF. CDR3 bases: TGTGCCAGCAGCTTAGCACTTGCTAGATCAGTGCAGTACTTC. V is TRBV7-8 and J is TRBJ2-7; D uncertain. Germline CDR1 is SGHVS and CDR2 is FQNEAQ. V lost 0 bases and J lost 9, with 15 bases in between. CDR3 length: 14 residues.

V usage is TRBV3-1 (or the pseudogene TRBV3-2) and J usage is TRBJ2-1, with no clear D. The V gene lost 0 bases and the J gene lost 4 bases, with 13 bases spanning the gap. The CDR3 runs to 16 residues. Per germline, CDR1 LGHDT and CDR2 YNNKEL (reference sequence). The CDR3 region has the DNA TGTGCCAGCAGCCAAGATAAGGGAAACACTTACAATGAGCAGTTCTTC. Encoded protein: CASSQDKGNTYNEQFF.

This clone was recorded only once. J is TRBJ1-3 and V is TRBV4-2; D call uncertain. The CDR3 extends over 14 amino acids. Trimming took 2 bases from V and 2 from J, leaving 7 bases between them. Germline CDR1 is LGHNA and CDR2 is YNFKEQ. DNA for the CDR3: TGTGCCAGCAGCCAATCCGGGGCTGGAAACACCATATATTTT. This encodes CASSQSGAGNTIYF.

The V gene is TRBV7-2, the J gene TRBJ2-6; D gene ambiguous. V gave up 4 bases and J gave up 0 bases, with 7 bases separating them. Germline V gives CDR1 SGHTA, CDR2 FQGNSA. The CDR3 covers 15 residues. This CDR3 is CASSSDNSGANVLTF. The DNA for the CDR3 is TGTGCCAGCAGCTCTGACAACTCTGGGGCCAACGTCCTGACTTTC.

The J gene is TRBJ2-7, the V gene TRBV19, with 11 bases matching TRBD1. The germline gives CDR1 LNHDA, CDR2 SQIVND (reference sequence). The CDR3 sequence is 16 residues long. The ends lost 5 bases at V and 2 bases at J; junction bases unmatched: 8. The CDR3 coding sequence is TGTGCCAGTAGTGGGGTCGAGGGACAGGGGGCCTACGAGCAGTACTTC. This sequence encodes CASSGVEGQGAYEQYF.

The CDR3 loop reads CASRTISGQANYGYTF. DNA for the CDR3: TGTGCCAGCAGGACGATCTCCGGACAGGCCAACTATGGCTACACCTTC. The rearrangement joins TRBV27 to TRBJ1-2, with 7 positions matching TRBD1. This CDR3 comprises 16 residues. Germline trimming cut 6 bases from V and 2 bases from J; bases unmatched to any gene: 12. CDR1 and CDR2 from the germline V gene are MNHEY and SMNVEV (reference sequence).

This chain links TRBV30 with TRBJ2-3; 7 bases line up with TRBD2. CDR1 is GTSNPN, CDR2 SVGIG, per germline (reference sequence). This CDR3 has 14 residues. V trimming: 4 bases; J trimming: 2 bases; junction bases outside the gene matches: 6. The CDR3 spells CAWNQLATTDTQYF. The CDR3 region has the DNA TGTGCCTGGAATCAACTAGCGACCACAGATACGCAGTATTTT.

The chain combines TRBV27 with TRBJ2-7; a weak D match, TRBD1 (6 bases). Germline lookup yields CDR1 MNHEY and CDR2 SMNVEV (reference sequence). This CDR3 has 13 residues. The V and J ends lost 4 bases and 6 bases respectively, with 13 bases between them. CDR3 bases: TGTGCCAGCAGTTGGGACATTGCGATCGAGCAGTACTTC. This gives the protein CASSWDIAIEQYF.

The genes are TRBV10-3 and TRBJ1-4, with 7 bases fitting TRBD1. The CDR3 is made up of 15 amino acids. Germline V CDR1 and CDR2: ENHRY, SYGVKD. V trimming: 6 bases; J trimming: 7 bases; junction bases outside the gene matches: 11. CDR3 in DNA: TGTGCCATCAGAGACTCGACAGGGCCGGGTGAAAAACTGTTTTTT. It encodes CAIRDSTGPGEKLFF.

The chain links TRBV7-8 to TRBJ1-2; 11 bases match TRBD1. The CDR3 extends over 17 amino acids. The V gene end was trimmed by 5 bases and the J gene end by 5 bases; junction bases not matched to a gene: 13. In germline, CDR1 is SGHVS, CDR2 FQNEAQ. CDR3: CASSRGTGGESFYGYTF. The CDR3 bases are TGTGCCAGCAGCCGAGGGACAGGGGGTGAGAGCTTTTATGGCTACACCTTC.

The chain recombines TRBV3-1 (or the pseudogene TRBV3-2) with TRBJ1-1, with 7 positions matching TRBD1. In germline, CDR1 is LGHDT, CDR2 YNNKEL (reference sequence). The ends lost 3 bases at V and 5 bases at J; junction bases unmatched: 3. The CDR3 is 13 amino acids. The CDR3 sequence: CASSHQGDTEAFF. CDR3 in DNA: TGTGCCAGCAGCCATCAGGGGGATACTGAAGCTTTCTTT.

V and J are TRBV20-1 and TRBJ1-1; 9 nucleotides align to TRBD1. The CDR3 has 15 residues. Germline CDR1 is DFQATT and CDR2 is SNEGSKA (reference sequence). J gave up 1 base and V 3 bases, and 6 bases lay outside the gene matches. CDR3 bases: TGCAGTGCTAGTGGGACAGGGTTCCGGAACACTGAAGCTTTCTTT. Translated: CSASGTGFRNTEAFF.